The subject of this entry is one T cell receptor (beta chain). Which antigen it targets is not known. No per-base quality is available; no much larger clone lies one base away. This sample stems from a study of OX40 agonist ivuxolimab in advanced cancers. In the study overall: Ivuxolimab was a fully human IgG2 agonistic monoclonal antibody targeting the costimulatory receptor OX40 (CD134). Partial responses were achieved by three dose-escalation patients, of whom one had hepatocellular carcinoma and two had cutaneous melanoma. Patients were allowed to have had prior anti-PD-1, anti-PD-L1 or anti-CTLA-4 therapy, and roughly two fifths of the dose-escalation patients had been treated with checkpoint inhibitors. The paper covers the monotherapy dose-escalation part of the phase I ivuxolimab trial, which included N of about 56 patients. Of the approximately 50 patients in dose escalation, around 20 had hepatocellular carcinoma, around 15 had melanoma, 9 had renal cell carcinoma and 9 had head and neck cancer. A male proportion of nearly 85% and a mean age of roughly 58 years, ranging from 23 to 79, were recorded for the dose-escalation cohort. Peripheral TCRbeta sequencing aimed to test whether ivuxolimab altered TCR sequence diversity and caused clonal T-cell expansion. Intravenous ivuxolimab was administered to patients every 2 weeks at six dose levels: 0.01, 0.1, 0.3, 1.5, 3 and 10 mg/kg.

Sequences MRHNA (CDR1) and SNTAGT (CDR2) are obtained from the germline V gene. The CDR3 covers 13 residues, taking in both the cysteine and the phenylalanine. Solely the CDR3 DNA is kept, with 39 bases framed from the first base. Clipping removes 0 bases from V and 9 bases from J, with 4 as the unmatched junction base count. Patients with autoimmune disease history or receiving systemic immunosuppression were excluded from the trial. Peripheral blood for TCR sequencing was collected from all dose cohorts at baseline, on cycle 4 day 1, and on cycle 7 day 1. The samples were taken from a phase I, first-in-human, multicenter, open-label dose-escalation trial of ivuxolimab. The trial enrolled adults with locally advanced or metastatic head and neck squamous cell, hepatocellular, melanoma or renal cell carcinoma. Before TCR sequencing, CD4+ and CD8+ T cells were separately sorted from peripheral blood.

To sequence the TCRbeta CDR3 region, genomic DNA was isolated from the sorted cells. The immunoSEQ Assay was used to sequence the TCRbeta CDR3 regions. TCRdb re-hosts the immuneACCESS table, in-frame sequences only. Its copies lack some clones; in the studies checked, an unresolved V gene accounts for under half of them, and the cause for the rest is not known. For this sample the table gives 90,000 to 100,000 clones, of which around nine tenths were detected only once. Around 0.8% of the sample belongs to the ten largest clones. The study at large found these results: Low levels of normalized T-cell clonal expansion were also shown by some nonresponding patients. The antigen specificity of the peripheral T cells that underwent clonal expansion was not determined. After ivuxolimab, more expanded clones were found on average in CD8+ T cells than in CD4+ T cells. At doses of 0.1 to 3.0 mg/kg, clonal expansion of both CD4+ and CD8+ T cells in blood was seen between baseline and week 6. In the 0.1-3.0 mg/kg groups, partial responders had among the lowest normalized peripheral clonal expansion, particularly in CD8+ T cells.

The source of this sequence is an adult with an advanced solid tumor such as melanoma, head and neck, liver or kidney cancer. The sample here was CD4+ or CD8+ T cells sorted from blood, taken in a trial of the OX40 agonist ivuxolimab. The chain is made from TRBV6-4 and TRBJ1-1, with 7 bases matching TRBD1. CDR3 reads: CASSDSPGQQAFF. The DNA sequence is TGTGCCAGCAGTGACTCACCGGGACAGCAAGCTTTCTTT.